A selection of T cell receptor beta chains follows, all from one sample in a study of radiation and T cells in renal cell carcinoma. Profiling relied on immunoSEQ multiplex PCR, and the TCRdb table lists in-frame clones only, not all of them. Among 150,000 or so clones listed, about 88% were seen once. This material consisted of blood, taken from a patient whose treatment included radiotherapy and nephrectomy. The receptors come from a woman aged 70-85 years with renal cell carcinoma. CDR3s leave out the opening cysteine and the closing phenylalanine or tryptophan. A D gene is named only where the DNA matches it firmly. Clone size, where shown, is once, few, many, or a class for clones that have expanded.

abundance: NA; j_gene: TRBJ2-7; v_gene: TRBV29-1; d_gene: NA; CDR3aa: SVGRSIYEQY
abundance: NA; j_gene: TRBJ2-1; v_gene: TRBV5-1; d_gene: TRBD2; CDR3aa: ASSPLRQGTGLGNEQF
abundance: NA; j_gene: TRBJ2-5; v_gene: TRBV7-9; d_gene: TRBD2; CDR3aa: ASRASGQETQY
abundance: NA; j_gene: TRBJ1-4; v_gene: TRBV6-5; d_gene: NA; CDR3aa: ASREGRGFNEKLF
abundance: NA; j_gene: TRBJ2-3; v_gene: TRBV10-3; d_gene: TRBD2; CDR3aa: AIRLRGGFTSTDTQY
abundance: NA; j_gene: TRBJ2-3; v_gene: TRBV19; d_gene: NA; CDR3aa: ASTPSSSGTDTQY
abundance: NA; j_gene: TRBJ1-3; v_gene: TRBV7-9; d_gene: NA; CDR3aa: ASSSTGSSGNTIY
abundance: NA; j_gene: TRBJ2-1; v_gene: TRBV2; d_gene: TRBD2; CDR3aa: ASSERVAGGREQF
abundance: NA; j_gene: TRBJ2-1; v_gene: TRBV2; d_gene: NA; CDR3aa: ASSVRGRNNEQF
abundance: NA; j_gene: TRBJ2-7; v_gene: TRBV6-1; d_gene: NA; CDR3aa: ASSELVRASRSYEQY
abundance: NA; j_gene: TRBJ2-7; v_gene: TRBV6-5; d_gene: TRBD1; CDR3aa: ASSYLTGDDEQY
abundance: once; j_gene: TRBJ2-3; v_gene: TRBV9; d_gene: TRBD2; CDR3aa: ASSASGRGGTDTQY
abundance: NA; j_gene: TRBJ2-7; v_gene: TRBV7-7; d_gene: TRBD1; CDR3aa: ASSRRQGNEQY
abundance: once; j_gene: TRBJ2-5; v_gene: TRBV4-2; d_gene: TRBD1; CDR3aa: ASSQEAGGSETQY
abundance: NA; j_gene: TRBJ2-1; v_gene: TRBV5-1; d_gene: NA; CDR3aa: ASSLGPPISYNEQF
abundance: NA; j_gene: TRBJ1-5; v_gene: TRBV21-1; d_gene: NA; CDR3aa: ASSKVQGADNQPQH
abundance: once; j_gene: TRBJ1-2; v_gene: TRBV5-1; d_gene: NA; CDR3aa: ASSRGGSYGYT
abundance: NA; j_gene: TRBJ1-1; v_gene: TRBV18; d_gene: NA; CDR3aa: ASSPPSGLYTEAF
abundance: NA; j_gene: TRBJ1-1; v_gene: TRBV5-1; d_gene: NA; CDR3aa: ASSLEAANTEAF
abundance: NA; j_gene: TRBJ2-6; v_gene: TRBV25-1; d_gene: TRBD1; CDR3aa: ASSESTGHPGANVLT
abundance: NA; j_gene: TRBJ1-2; v_gene: TRBV5-1; d_gene: NA; CDR3aa: ASSLIQGGHHGYT
abundance: NA; j_gene: TRBJ1-2; v_gene: TRBV7-9; d_gene: NA; CDR3aa: ASSLGGGVLYGYT
abundance: NA; j_gene: TRBJ2-7; v_gene: TRBV6-1; d_gene: NA; CDR3aa: ASLRQAYEQY
abundance: NA; j_gene: TRBJ1-3; v_gene: TRBV4-3; d_gene: NA; CDR3aa: ASSQARNTIY
abundance: NA; j_gene: TRBJ1-2; v_gene: TRBV7-2; d_gene: NA; CDR3aa: ASSGGVRTDHGYT
abundance: NA; j_gene: TRBJ1-6; v_gene: TRBV5-4; d_gene: NA; CDR3aa: ASSLAGVMSYSPLH
abundance: NA; j_gene: TRBJ1-6; v_gene: TRBV2; d_gene: NA; CDR3aa: ASSLKQDNSPLH
abundance: NA; j_gene: TRBJ1-5; v_gene: TRBV19; d_gene: NA; CDR3aa: ASSIGRGDQPQH
abundance: NA; j_gene: TRBJ1-2; v_gene: TRBV5-4; d_gene: TRBD1; CDR3aa: ASSRQGSNYGYT
abundance: few; j_gene: TRBJ2-2; v_gene: TRBV12-5; d_gene: NA; CDR3aa: ASGLGLNTGELF
abundance: NA; j_gene: TRBJ2-5; v_gene: TRBV9; d_gene: TRBD2; CDR3aa: ASSPRGGTSGGAETQY
abundance: NA; j_gene: TRBJ1-2; v_gene: TRBV14; d_gene: NA; CDR3aa: ASSQGQSYGYT
abundance: NA; j_gene: TRBJ2-7; v_gene: TRBV7-2; d_gene: NA; CDR3aa: ASSLARQAQEQY
abundance: NA; j_gene: TRBJ1-5; v_gene: TRBV5-1; d_gene: TRBD1; CDR3aa: ASSLGTGGDQPQH
abundance: NA; j_gene: TRBJ1-3; v_gene: TRBV7-8; d_gene: NA; CDR3aa: ASTVASGNTIY
abundance: NA; j_gene: TRBJ2-1; v_gene: TRBV18; d_gene: TRBD1; CDR3aa: ASSRQGASNEQF
abundance: NA; j_gene: TRBJ2-4; v_gene: TRBV5-1; d_gene: TRBD2; CDR3aa: ASSLGAGKNIQY
abundance: NA; j_gene: TRBJ1-2; v_gene: TRBV27; d_gene: TRBD1; CDR3aa: ASSTTGGTNYGYT
abundance: NA; j_gene: TRBJ1-1; v_gene: TRBV10-3; d_gene: TRBD1; CDR3aa: AIRGTGEGEAF
abundance: NA; j_gene: TRBJ2-5; v_gene: TRBV25-1; d_gene: NA; CDR3aa: ASSDVGRVEETQY
abundance: NA; j_gene: TRBJ2-1; v_gene: TRBV7-9; d_gene: TRBD2; CDR3aa: ASSILAGAYNEQF
abundance: NA; j_gene: TRBJ2-3; v_gene: TRBV5-1; d_gene: NA; CDR3aa: ASTIGGANTDTQY
abundance: NA; j_gene: TRBJ1-2; v_gene: TRBV9; d_gene: NA; CDR3aa: ASSLRGPAEGYT
abundance: NA; j_gene: TRBJ2-1; v_gene: TRBV7-2; d_gene: TRBD2; CDR3aa: ASSPQRGGGNEQF
abundance: NA; j_gene: TRBJ1-6; v_gene: TRBV28; d_gene: NA; CDR3aa: ASSPPGDSPLH
abundance: NA; j_gene: TRBJ2-3; v_gene: TRBV18; d_gene: TRBD1; CDR3aa: ASSSLPGQGSDTQY
abundance: NA; j_gene: TRBJ1-2; v_gene: TRBV10-3; d_gene: TRBD1; CDR3aa: AITPTGESSYGYT
abundance: NA; j_gene: TRBJ2-7; v_gene: TRBV5-4; d_gene: TRBD1; CDR3aa: ASSSSTGWYEQY
abundance: NA; j_gene: TRBJ1-5; v_gene: TRBV28; d_gene: NA; CDR3aa: ASSFGGAPNQPQH
abundance: NA; j_gene: TRBJ2-7; v_gene: TRBV6-5; d_gene: NA; CDR3aa: ASSYRQERWNEQY
abundance: NA; j_gene: TRBJ2-3; v_gene: TRBV4-3; d_gene: NA; CDR3aa: ASSQEGQSTDTQY
abundance: NA; j_gene: TRBJ1-4; v_gene: TRBV6-5; d_gene: NA; CDR3aa: ASSYSTENEKLF
abundance: once; j_gene: TRBJ1-1; v_gene: TRBV7-2; d_gene: NA; CDR3aa: ASSLRWGNPPLNTEAF
abundance: NA; j_gene: TRBJ2-3; v_gene: TRBV7-2; d_gene: NA; CDR3aa: ASSPEADTQY
abundance: NA; j_gene: TRBJ1-1; v_gene: TRBV5-1; d_gene: NA; CDR3aa: ASSLAGNTEAF